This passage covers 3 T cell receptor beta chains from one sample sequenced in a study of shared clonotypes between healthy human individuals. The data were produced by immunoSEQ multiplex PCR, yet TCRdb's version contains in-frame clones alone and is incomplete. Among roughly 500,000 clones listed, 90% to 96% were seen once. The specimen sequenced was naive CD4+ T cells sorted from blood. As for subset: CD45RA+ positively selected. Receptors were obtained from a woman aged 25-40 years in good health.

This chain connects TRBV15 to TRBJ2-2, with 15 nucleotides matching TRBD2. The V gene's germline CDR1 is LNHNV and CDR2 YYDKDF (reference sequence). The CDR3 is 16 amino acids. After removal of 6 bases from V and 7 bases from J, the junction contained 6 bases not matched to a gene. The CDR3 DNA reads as TGTGCCACCAGACCAGGACTAGCGGGAGGGATCGGGGAGCTGTTTTTT. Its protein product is CATRPGLAGGIGELFF.

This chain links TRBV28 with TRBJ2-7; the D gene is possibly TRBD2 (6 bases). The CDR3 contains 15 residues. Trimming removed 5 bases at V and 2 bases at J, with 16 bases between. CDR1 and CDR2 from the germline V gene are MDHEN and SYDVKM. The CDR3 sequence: CASSHVIGTPYEQYF. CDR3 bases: TGTGCCAGCAGTCACGTAATCGGGACTCCCTACGAGCAGTACTTC. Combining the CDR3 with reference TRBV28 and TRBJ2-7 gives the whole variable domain DVKVTQSSRYLVKRTGEKVFLECVQDMDHENMFWYRQDPGLGLRLIYFSYDVKMKEKGDIPEGYSVSREKKERFSLILESASTNQTSMYLCASSHVIGTPYEQYFGPGTRLTVT.

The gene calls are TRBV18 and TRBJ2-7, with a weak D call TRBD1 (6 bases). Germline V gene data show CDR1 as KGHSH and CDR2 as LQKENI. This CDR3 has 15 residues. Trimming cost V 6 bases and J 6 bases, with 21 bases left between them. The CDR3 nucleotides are TGTGCCAGCTCGCGTATCCGGGACAAATTCTTCGAGCAGTACTTC. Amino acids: CASSRIRDKFFEQYF.